The T cell receptor beta chain under discussion was sequenced for a study of CD8 T cells in ankylosing spondylitis. General observations from the study: Before this, some motif variants had been reported in reactive arthritis synovial fluid and blood. Disease-linked clones reportedly showed significant enrichment in matched ankylosing spondylitis synovial fluid. It appeared that ankylosing spondylitis blood was characterized by a TCR beta motif of under ten highly homologous variants. Clones that were linked to disease were CD8+ and were relatively rare in peripheral blood.

This clonotype was counted between two and nine times. The antigen is unknown. The CDR3 runs to 12 residues. Quantitative 5'-RACE was performed with molecular barcodes, and it yielded the TCR beta libraries. TCRdb processed the 5' RACE reads anew with MiXCR; each CDR3 protein has one entry. The sample consists of around 770,000 distinct CDR3 sequences, 15% to 20% of them appearing once. The source is a male donor with ankylosing spondylitis. The gene calls are TRBV21-1 and TRBJ2-7; the table assigns TRBD1, which was not confirmed against the DNA. TRBV21-1 is a listed pseudogene. Sequenced: blood, either unsorted or a sorted T cell fraction (not recorded which). In DNA form, the CDR3 reads TGTGCCAGCATTCCCAGGGACCACGAGCAGTACTTC. Encoded protein: CASIPRDHEQYF.